One and the same sample provided the 20 T cell receptor beta chains below, sequenced in a study of T cells in Graves' hyperthyroidism and ophthalmopathy. Amplification of TCR beta CDR3 regions was performed using RNA transcripts as template. First-round RT-PCR targeting the TCR CDR3 was performed with the HTBI primer set. In TCRdb, the multiplex PCR reads were re-called with MiXCR into one record per CDR3 protein. The sample includes about 270,000 distinct CDR3 sequences, about 20% of them seen just once. Input material: blood. These receptors originate from a man younger than 45 with Graves' ophthalmopathy.

This clonotype was found a few times. The V and J genes are TRBV7-9 and TRBJ1-4, with a weak D call TRBD1 (6 bases). The ends were cut back, 3 bases at V and 3 bases at J, with 14 bases in the middle. This CDR3 region has 16 residues. Germline loops: CDR1 SEHNR, CDR2 FQNEAQ (reference sequence). The CDR3 loop is CASSLGGGAANEKLFF. The CDR3 region has the DNA TGTGCCAGCAGCTTGGGGGGGGGGGCTGCTAATGAAAAACTGTTTTTT.

The DNA for the CDR3 is TGTGCCACCAGTGATGGAAGCAGGGGATACAATGAGCAGTTCTTC. This codes for CATSDGSRGYNEQFF. The rearrangement joins TRBV24-1 to TRBJ2-1, with TRBD1 as a possible D gene (6 bases). The germline CDR1 and CDR2 sequences are KGHDR and SFDVKD. The CDR3 has 15 residues. With 3 bases removed from V and 4 bases from J, the gap between germline ends came to 12 bases.

The chain joins TRBV5-6 to TRBJ2-7, with TRBD2 identical over 11 bases. CDR1 is SGHDT and CDR2 is YYEEEE in the germline V gene. The ends lost 0 bases at V and 3 bases at J; junction bases unmatched: 2. The length of the CDR3 is 15 residues. Here the CDR3 DNA reads TGTGCCAGCAGCTTGGTGGGACTAGCGGACTACGAGCAGTACTTC. This codes for CASSLVGLADYEQYF.

This sequence joins TRBV2 and TRBJ2-1, with 7 bases identical to TRBD2. Unmatched junction bases numbered 12, after V lost 6 bases and J lost 7 bases. CDR3 size: 15 residues. The germline gives CDR1 SNHLY, CDR2 FYNNEI. CDR3 sequence reads: CASRAVVAGTNEQFF. In DNA form, the CDR3 reads TGTGCCAGCAGGGCTGTAGTAGCGGGTACGAATGAGCAGTTCTTC.

The chain joins TRBV14 to TRBJ2-7, with 7 bases identical to TRBD1. The germline V gene encodes CDR1 SGHDN and CDR2 FVKESK. CDR3 length: 13 residues. V shed 4 bases and J 3 bases; nucleotides not matched to a gene: 3. The CDR3 reads CASSRGQSYEQYF. For the CDR3, the DNA is TGTGCCAGCAGCCGGGGACAGAGCTACGAGCAGTACTTC.

This clonotype showed up just a few times. In DNA, the CDR3 is TGTGCCAGCAGTCGAGATACGCAGTATTTT. This codes for CASSRDTQYF. The rearrangement uses TRBV12-3 or TRBV12-4 and TRBJ2-3; D is unclear. The CDR3 length is 10 residues. Trimming took off 5 bases at V and 5 bases at J, with 2 bases between the two ends.

As to this clonotype: Being one base from a much bigger clone, this may be a read error. This sequence joins TRBV20-1 and TRBJ1-1; D gene ambiguous. This CDR3 has 12 residues. The V gene's germline CDR1 is DFQATT and CDR2 SNEGSKA (reference sequence). The DNA for the CDR3 is TGCAGTGCTAGAGGAGGTGGGAAGGAAGCTCTCTTT. Its translation: CSARGGGKEALF.

This chain connects TRBV5-8 to TRBJ1-2; D possibly corresponds to TRBD1 (5 bases). Looked up from germline, CDR1 is SGHTS and CDR2 is YDEGEE. V dropped 0 bases and J dropped 2 bases, with 8 bases sitting between them. This CDR3 spans 14 amino acids. CDR3 residues: CASSLEGVNYGYTF. The CDR3 nucleotides are TGTGCCAGCAGCTTGGAAGGGGTAAACTATGGCTACACCTTC.

This clonotype was seen many times. This chain connects TRBV20-1 to TRBJ2-3, with D unresolved. The CDR3 contains 15 residues. V gave up 2 bases and J gave up 6 bases, with 18 bases separating them. CDR1 and CDR2 from the germline V gene are DFQATT and SNEGSKA (reference sequence). The DNA for the CDR3 is TGCAGTGCTAGAAACCCTCTGGGCTCGGCGGATACGCAGTATTTT. It specifies CSARNPLGSADTQYF.

The chain is built from TRBV6-1 and TRBJ2-3; possibly TRBD1 for D (5 bases). The CDR3 sequence is 14 residues long. Germline V gene sequence: CDR1 MNHNS, CDR2 SASEGT. V was cut by 7 bases and J by 3 bases, with 14 bases left in between. CDR3 in amino acids: CASTKGITTDTQYF. Here the CDR3 DNA reads TGTGCCAGCACCAAGGGGATTACTACAGATACGCAGTATTTT.

This clonotype was observed a handful of times. The chain joins TRBV4-1 to TRBJ2-7; 12 bases line up with TRBD2. The length of the CDR3 is 18 residues. CDR1 MGHRA and CDR2 YSYEKL come from the germline V gene. The junction had 11 bases not matched to a gene; V was cut back by 2 bases and J by 3 bases. CDR3 in amino acids: CASSQSPPGLAGNYEQYF. CDR3 sequence (DNA): TGCGCCAGCAGCCAAAGTCCCCCCGGACTAGCGGGGAACTACGAGCAGTACTTC.

This clonotype was counted ten times or more. The rearrangement uses TRBV12-3 or TRBV12-4 and TRBJ2-7; unclear D gene. Deletions cut 6 bases from V and 8 bases from J, with 17 bases between. This CDR3 is 13 amino acids long. Here the CDR3 reads CASSPPGARKQYF. In DNA form, the CDR3 reads TGTGCCAGCAGCCCCCCCGGTGCAAGGAAGCAGTACTTC.

This clonotype was recorded at least ten times. This sequence joins TRBV11-3 and TRBJ2-3, with 13 bases matching TRBD2. This CDR3 comprises 17 residues. V lost 0 bases to trimming and J lost 2 bases; unmatched junction nucleotides: 2. In germline, CDR1 is SGHNT, CDR2 YENEEA. Here the CDR3 reads CASSLEGTSGITDTQYF. CDR3 sequence (DNA): TGTGCCAGCAGCTTAGAGGGGACTAGCGGGATCACAGATACGCAGTATTTT.

This clonotype was detected many times. This sequence joins TRBV28 and TRBJ2-3, with 12 bases matching TRBD1. CDR3 size: 16 residues. The V and J ends lost 8 bases and 5 bases, in that order; junction bases with no gene match: 11. The germline gives CDR1 MDHEN, CDR2 SYDVKM. The CDR3 region is CASPPRDRGRRDTQYF. The CDR3 coding sequence is TGTGCCAGCCCACCCCGGGACAGGGGGCGCCGAGATACGCAGTATTTT.

The chain joins TRBV20-1 to TRBJ2-5, with D tentatively TRBD1 or TRBD2 (5 bases each). The V end was cut by 5 bases, the J end by 7 bases, with 20 bases between. The length of the CDR3 is 14 residues. Looked up from germline, CDR1 is DFQATT and CDR2 is SNEGSKA (reference sequence). The CDR3 nucleotides read TGCAGTGCTGGACCCGGGACCCTCCAGGGGACCCAGTACTTC. Protein sequence: CSAGPGTLQGTQYF.

The table lists this clonotype with a few counts. This chain links TRBV7-9 with TRBJ2-3; D might be TRBD2 (6 bases). CDR3 size: 14 residues. Germline CDR1 reads SEHNR; CDR2 reads FQNEAQ (reference sequence). Deletions cut 5 bases from V and 6 bases from J, with 15 bases between. The CDR3 loop is CASSLLRDGDTQYF. Here the CDR3 DNA reads TGTGCCAGCAGCCTGTTGCGGGACGGGGATACGCAGTATTTT.

This clonotype appeared many times. The J gene is TRBJ2-3, the V gene TRBV19, with 8 nucleotides matching TRBD2. V was clipped by 0 bases and J by 2 bases; unmatched bases: 4. CDR1 and CDR2 (germline): LNHDA, SQIVND (reference sequence). The CDR3 spans 16 residues. In nucleotides, the CDR3 is TGTGCCAGTAGTATAGACGGCGGGAGGATCACAGATACGCAGTATTTT. This translates into CASSIDGGRITDTQYF.

A few counts support this clonotype. J is TRBJ1-6 and V is TRBV28, with a possible D match to TRBD1 (5 bases). The germline V and J ends were trimmed by 3 bases and 9 bases, with 12 bases remaining between them. Germline V lookup: CDR1 MDHEN, CDR2 SYDVKM. The CDR3 loop spans 14 amino acids. The CDR3 reads CASSLQGRGSPLHF. The CDR3 DNA reads as TGTGCCAGCAGTTTGCAGGGAAGAGGTTCACCCCTCCACTTT.

The genes are TRBV15 and TRBJ1-4; no firm D call. Germline-derived CDR1 and CDR2 are LNHNV and YYDKDF (reference sequence). This CDR3 has 14 residues. Trimming left V 0 bases short and J 8 bases short, with 10 bases between. CDR3 bases: TGTGCCACCAGCAGAGATAGCGGGAGCGAAAAACTGTTTTTT. Protein: CATSRDSGSEKLFF. The full variable domain, in which reference TRBV15 and TRBJ1-4 provide the parts outside the CDR3, is DAMVIQNPRYQVTQFGKPVTLSCSQTLNHNVMYWYQQKSSQAPKLLFHYYDKDFNNEADTPDNFQSRRPNTSFCFLDIRSPGLGDTAMYLCATSRDSGSEKLFFGSGTQLSVL.

The V gene is TRBV20-1, the J gene TRBJ2-2; 8 bases are shared with TRBD1. CDR3 size: 12 residues. Germline assignment: CDR1 DFQATT and CDR2 SNEGSKA (reference sequence). The V gene end was trimmed by 7 bases and the J gene end by 9 bases; junction bases not matched to a gene: 7. CDR3 region: CSEDRERRELFF. CDR3 DNA sequence: TGCAGTGAGGACAGGGAACGGCGGGAGCTGTTTTTT.